These T cell receptor beta chains were read from a single sample in a study of blood T cell repertoires in COVID-19. Sequencing used immunoSEQ multiplex PCR; TCRdb keeps in-frame clones, though not all of them. The sample shows more than 65,000 clones, roughly 87% of them seen only once. What was sequenced was peripheral blood. Every receptor here comes from a man over 45 with acute or convalescent COVID-19. The CDR3 runs from the conserved cysteine through the conserved F or W. A D gene is named only where the DNA matches it firmly. Clone size is given for some rows only: seen once, a few or many times, or a class if the clone is expanded.

j_call d_call v_call clone_size cdr3_nt cdr3_aa
TRBJ1-1 - TRBV7-9 - TGTGCCAGCAGCCAAGACAGTGAAGCTTTCTTT CASSQDSEAFF
TRBJ1-3 TRBD1 TRBV19 - TGTGCCAGTAGTCCAAGACAGGGTTCTGGAAACACCATATATTTT CASSPRQGSGNTIYF
TRBJ2-1 TRBD2 TRBV9 - TGTGCCAGCAGCGCTAGCGGGGGCCCATACAATGAGCAGTTCTTC CASSASGGPYNEQFF
TRBJ1-1 - TRBV5-6 - TGTGCCAGCAGCTTCGGTCCGAACACTGAAGCTTTCTTT CASSFGPNTEAFF
TRBJ1-1 TRBD1 TRBV29-1 once TGCAGCGTCGAAAGGGGACAGGGTATGAACACTGAAGCTTTCTTT CSVERGQGMNTEAFF
TRBJ1-5 TRBD1 TRBV10-3 once TGTGCCATCAGTGAGTCTAAGGGACAGGCGCCCCAGCCCCAGCATTTT CAISESKGQAPQPQHF
TRBJ1-5 - TRBV5-6 - TGTGCCAGCAGCCGCAGGGGTCGTGAGTATCAGCCCCAGCATTTT CASSRRGREYQPQHF
TRBJ2-6 - TRBV3-1/TRBV3-2 - TGTGCCAGCAGCCAAGCGCACATCCAAAGCTCTGGGGCCAACGTCCTGACTTTC CASSQAHIQSSGANVLTF
TRBJ1-2 - TRBV7-9 - TGTGCCAGCAGCTTAAACGGGGGAAACTACACCTTC CASSLNGGNYTF
TRBJ2-1 TRBD1 TRBV6-5 - TGTGCCAGCAGGACAGGGGATTACTCCTACAATGAGCAGTTCTTC CASRTGDYSYNEQFF
TRBJ1-2 TRBD1 TRBV5-8 - TGTGCCAGCAGCGTACAACAGGGGTTGGGCTACACCTTC CASSVQQGLGYTF
TRBJ2-1 TRBD1 TRBV24-1 - TGTGCCACCAGTGATCACAGGGGACGGGAGCAGTTCTTC CATSDHRGREQFF
TRBJ1-3 TRBD1 TRBV7-9 - TGTGCCAGCAGCCAGCAGGGGGCTTCTGGAAACACCATATATTTT CASSQQGASGNTIYF
TRBJ2-1 TRBD1 TRBV2 - TGTGCCAGCAGGGGGATTGGACAGGGTGTTGGCAATGAGCAGTTCTTC CASRGIGQGVGNEQFF
TRBJ1-1 - TRBV7-8 - TGTGCCAGCAGCTTACAGGGGTTCACTGAAGCTTTCTTT CASSLQGFTEAFF
TRBJ2-1 TRBD2 TRBV25-1 once TGTGCCAGCAGTGGCGGACTAGCGGTCTCCTACAATGAGCAGTTCTTC CASSGGLAVSYNEQFF
TRBJ1-5 TRBD1 TRBV19 few TGTGCCAGTATCCCGGGACAGGGGGCGGTCCAGCCCCAGCATTTT CASIPGQGAVQPQHF
TRBJ1-3 - TRBV5-1 - TGCGCCAGCAGCGCACAGGGTGGGGGAAACACCATATATTTT CASSAQGGGNTIYF
TRBJ1-2 - TRBV2 - TGTGCCAGCAGTGAAGGGCGTGTTGGGGGCCACGGCTACACCTTC CASSEGRVGGHGYTF
TRBJ2-1 - TRBV2 - TGTGCCAGCAGGGTTCAGGGTCCCTCCTACAATGAGCAGTTCTTC CASRVQGPSYNEQFF
TRBJ1-2 - TRBV3-1/TRBV3-2 few TGTGCCAGCACTCCGGGTGCAGGGGACTATGGCTACACCTTC CASTPGAGDYGYTF
TRBJ2-1 TRBD2 TRBV3-1/TRBV3-2 - TGTGCCAGCAGACAGACTAGCGGGGGTCGTAATGAGCAGTTCTTC CASRQTSGGRNEQFF
TRBJ1-2 - TRBV5-1 - TGCGCCAGCAGCTTGGACGGAACAGGGAAGTATGGCTACACCTTC CASSLDGTGKYGYTF
TRBJ1-1 TRBD1 TRBV5-1 - TGCGCCAGCAGCTTGTCGGTGGCAGGGGGTTTTACTGAAGCTTTCTTT CASSLSVAGGFTEAFF
TRBJ1-1 TRBD1 TRBV28 - TGTGCCAGCAGCCCTGGGACAGGGTTGACTGAAGCTTTCTTT CASSPGTGLTEAFF
TRBJ1-6 - TRBV7-9 - TGTGCCAGCAGCTTATACGGTGGACCCCTCCACTTT CASSLYGGPLHF
TRBJ1-2 - TRBV12-3/TRBV12-4 - TGTGCCAGCAGTTACAGGGTCGGCTACACCTTC CASSYRVGYTF
TRBJ2-2 TRBD2 TRBV4-1 - TGCGCCAGCAGCCTATATAGCGGGGGCCCGAACACCGGGGAGCTGTTTTTT CASSLYSGGPNTGELFF
TRBJ2-7 TRBD1 TRBV6-2/TRBV6-3 - TGTGCCAGCAGTTATGACAGGGTTGTCGACGAGCAGTACTTC CASSYDRVVDEQYF
TRBJ2-5 - TRBV28 - TGTGCCAGCAGTGAATTGTGGCCTCAGTACTTC CASSELWPQYF
TRBJ1-5 TRBD1 TRBV18 - TGTGCCAGCTCAGAGGACAGGGAGAAGCCCCAGCATTTT CASSEDREKPQHF
TRBJ2-7 - TRBV6-5 - TGTGCCAGCAGTCTCCAGACAGGTTACGAGCAGTACTTC CASSLQTGYEQYF
TRBJ1-1 TRBD1 TRBV10-1 - TGCGCCAGCAGTGGACAGGGGGCGGGGGACACTGAAGCTTTCTTT CASSGQGAGDTEAFF
TRBJ2-1 TRBD1 TRBV7-9 - TGTGCCAGCAGCTTCGACAGGGTCTTAATCAATGAGCAGTTCTTC CASSFDRVLINEQFF
TRBJ1-1 - TRBV6-5 once TGTGCCAGCAGCGGGAGCAGCTTGTACACTGAAGCTTTCTTT CASSGSSLYTEAFF
TRBJ1-2 - TRBV7-9 - TGTGCCGGGGCCGAAGACTGGGACTATGGCTACACCTTC CAGAEDWDYGYTF
TRBJ1-2 TRBD1 TRBV7-2 - TGTGCCAGCAGCTTAGGCCCCACAGGGGGAAGGGGCTACACCTTC CASSLGPTGGRGYTF
TRBJ2-1 - TRBV19 - TGTGCCAGTAGTATTCTTCCCCTATCTGGCAATGAGCAGTTCTTC CASSILPLSGNEQFF
TRBJ2-1 - TRBV7-9 - TGTGCCAGCAGCTTAGTCGGTGAGCAGTTCTTC CASSLVGEQFF
TRBJ1-2 TRBD1 TRBV5-6 once TGTGCCAGCAGCTTTCTGGACAGGGAAGGGCATGGCTACACCTTC CASSFLDREGHGYTF
TRBJ1-1 - TRBV27 - TGTGCCAGCAGTTTATCGAATATCCAAGGGGGCACTGAAGCTTTCTTT CASSLSNIQGGTEAFF
TRBJ2-3 - TRBV9 - TGTGCCAGCAGCGTAGGCGCGGGGTGGGATACGCAGTATTTT CASSVGAGWDTQYF
TRBJ2-3 - TRBV11-2 - TGTGCCAGCAGCTTAGACAGGGTTGTCCATACGCAGTATTTT CASSLDRVVHTQYF
TRBJ1-6 TRBD1 TRBV30 - TGTGCCTGGAGAGGTCTCCAGGGGGCGAGGTCACCCCTCCACTTT CAWRGLQGARSPLHF
TRBJ2-3 TRBD2 TRBV6-6 - TGTGCCAGCAGCCGATGGCGGCTAGCGGGGGGATCTAGCACAGATACGCAGTATTTT CASSRWRLAGGSSTDTQYF
TRBJ1-4 TRBD1 TRBV11-2 - TGTGCCAGCAGCTCGAGACAGGGGAATGAAAAACTGTTTTTT CASSSRQGNEKLFF
TRBJ1-1 - TRBV29-1 - TGCAGCGTTGCAAAGGAGCCTGAAGCTTTCTTT CSVAKEPEAFF
TRBJ2-1 TRBD1 TRBV27 - TGTGCCAGCAGTTTAAACAGGGGGGCCATTAGCTCCTACAATGAGCAGTTCTTC CASSLNRGAISSYNEQFF
TRBJ1-5 - TRBV28 - TGTGCCATTGACCAGGGTGGCAATCAGCCCCAGCATTTT CAIDQGGNQPQHF
TRBJ1-2 TRBD1 TRBV28 - TGTGCCAGCTATAAGACAGGGGGTGGCTACACCTTC CASYKTGGGYTF
TRBJ1-1 - TRBV30 - TGTGCCTGGACAGTAAATTCGGAAGCTTTCTTT CAWTVNSEAFF
TRBJ1-5 TRBD1 TRBV5-8 - TGTGCCAGCAGCCGAGCTCCAGGGGGTCGCAATCAGCCCCAGCATTTT CASSRAPGGRNQPQHF